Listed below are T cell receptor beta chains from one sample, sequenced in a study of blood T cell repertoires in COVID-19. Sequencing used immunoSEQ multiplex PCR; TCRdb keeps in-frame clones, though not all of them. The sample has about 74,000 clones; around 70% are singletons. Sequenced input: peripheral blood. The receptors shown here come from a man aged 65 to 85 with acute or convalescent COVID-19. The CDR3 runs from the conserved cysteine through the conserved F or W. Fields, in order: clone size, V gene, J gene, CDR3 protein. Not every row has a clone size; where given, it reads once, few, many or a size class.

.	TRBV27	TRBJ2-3	CASRGWGQNTDTQYF
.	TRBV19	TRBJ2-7	CASSIILAGGPYEQYF
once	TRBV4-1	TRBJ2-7	CASSRAAGVLNEQYF
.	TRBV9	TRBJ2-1	CASSFSTGDNEQFF
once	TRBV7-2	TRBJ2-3	CATQLRTTTDTQYF
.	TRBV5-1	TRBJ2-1	CASSSLAGSYNEQFF
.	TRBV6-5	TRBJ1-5	CASRTQGAGNQPQHF
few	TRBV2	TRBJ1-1	CATRMNTEAFF
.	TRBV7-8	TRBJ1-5	CASSLARANNQPQHF
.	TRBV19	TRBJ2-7	CASSTQVSYEQYF
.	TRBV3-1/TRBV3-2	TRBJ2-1	CASSLTSGRTSNEQFF
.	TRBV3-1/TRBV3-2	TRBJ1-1	CASSQAYNTEAFF
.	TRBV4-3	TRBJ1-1	CASSQDGPRTGVEAFF
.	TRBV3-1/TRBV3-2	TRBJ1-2	CASSGDRAFGGYTF
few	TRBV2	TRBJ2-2	CASSDALQNTGELFF
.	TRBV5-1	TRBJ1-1	CASSLEQGNTEAFF
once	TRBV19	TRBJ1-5	CASARRLNQPQHF
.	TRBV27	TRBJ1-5	CASSGQGGQPQHF
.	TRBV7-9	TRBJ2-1	CASSPHPGLAILEQFF
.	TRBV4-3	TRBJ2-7	CASSQDGTAGTSGAYEQYF
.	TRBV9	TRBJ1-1	CASSETGQLNTEAFF
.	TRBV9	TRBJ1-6	CASSVDGTDNSPLHF
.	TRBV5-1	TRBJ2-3	CASSSRQDRSQYF
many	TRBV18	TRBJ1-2	CASSTLTGGDGYTF
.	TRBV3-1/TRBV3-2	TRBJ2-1	CASSQAGTSGSSYNEQFF
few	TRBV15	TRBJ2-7	CATSRVGLAGEREQYF
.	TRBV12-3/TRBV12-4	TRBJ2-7	CASSTTGGEQYF
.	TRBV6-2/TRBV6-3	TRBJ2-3	CASSYSTSGNPTDTQYF
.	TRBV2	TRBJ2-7	CASNPERARNEQYF
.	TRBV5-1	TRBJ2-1	CASSFQDNEQFF
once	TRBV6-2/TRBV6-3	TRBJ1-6	CASTPTWGQGPTRGSPLHF
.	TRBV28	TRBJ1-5	CASLRGGEGQPQHF
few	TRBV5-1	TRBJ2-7	CASSFWTGSSYEQYF
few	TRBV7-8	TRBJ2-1	CASSLITAYNEQFF
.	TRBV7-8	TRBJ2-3	CASSSPLAVRDTQYF
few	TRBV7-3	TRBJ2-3	CASSLTPDTTDTQYF
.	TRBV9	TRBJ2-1	CASSGLGAGALNEQFF
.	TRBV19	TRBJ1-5	CASSPPGSPKGNQPQHF
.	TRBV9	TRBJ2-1	CASSVAASGYNEQFF
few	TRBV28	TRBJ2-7	CASSFAGSSGRPGSYEQYF
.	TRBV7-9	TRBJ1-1	CASSLNRDTEAFF
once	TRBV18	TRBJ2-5	CASSPPGGPQETQYF
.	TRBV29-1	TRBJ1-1	CSVEVGWDRDTEAFF